Shown below are 3 T cell receptor beta chains from a single sample sequenced in a study of blood T cell repertoires in COVID-19. The method was immunoSEQ multiplex PCR; TCRdb's version includes in-frame clones alone and lacks a portion of them. The profile covers more than 45,000 clones, with roughly 79% appearing a single time and 11% to 15% taken by the ten largest. The sequenced material came from peripheral blood. These receptors came from a human donor in a cohort sampled during active COVID-19.

This clone was recorded only once. This chain uses TRBV6-5 with TRBJ2-1; 13 positions match TRBD2. This CDR3 is 15 amino acids long. Per the germline V gene, CDR1 is MNHEY and CDR2 is SVGAGI. With V trimmed by 5 bases and J by 9 bases, 7 bases remained unmatched. CDR3 nucleotides: TGTGCCAGCAGTCCCGGGACTAGCGGGGAGGGTGAGCAGTTCTTC. Protein sequence: CASSPGTSGEGEQFF.

The CDR3 reads CASSPDRHYEQYF. The CDR3 nucleotides read TGTGCCAGCTCACCTGACAGACACTACGAGCAGTACTTC. This chain joins TRBV18 and TRBJ2-7, with TRBD1 as a possible D gene (5 bases). CDR1 KGHSH and CDR2 LQKENI come from the germline V gene. The CDR3 is 13 amino acids. The germline V and J ends were trimmed by 3 bases and 3 bases, with 9 bases remaining between them.

V is TRBV5-4 and J is TRBJ2-3, with D maybe TRBD1 (5 bases). In germline, CDR1 is SGHNT, CDR2 YYREEE (reference sequence). There are 17 residues in the CDR3. Trimming removed 2 bases at V and 0 bases at J, with 16 bases between. The CDR3 coding sequence is TGTGCCAGCAGCTTTGCAGGGAATCAACGAAGCACAGATACGCAGTATTTT. This gives the protein CASSFAGNQRSTDTQYF. Complete variable domain (other parts from reference TRBV5-4 and TRBJ2-3): ETGVTQSPTHLIKTRGQQVTLRCSSQSGHNTVSWYQQALGQGPQFIFQYYREEENGRGNFPPRFSGLQFPNYSSELNVNALELDDSALYLCASSFAGNQRSTDTQYFGPGTRLTVL.